A single sample is the source of the 19 T cell receptor beta chains below, sequenced in a study of cytomegalovirus exposure and HLA in healthy donors. Only in-frame clones appear in the TCRdb table, and some are missing; sequencing was by immunoSEQ multiplex PCR. The repertoire holds 150,000 to 250,000 clones, with about 81% as singletons. The sequenced material came from PBMCs. The receptor source for this set is a woman in her thirties in good health and CMV-seronegative.

This chain joins TRBV30 and TRBJ1-2; D gene ambiguous. CDR1 is GTSNPN and CDR2 is SVGIG in the germline V gene (reference sequence). The CDR3 is 15 amino acids. V was trimmed by 3 bases and J by 8 bases, leaving 22 bases between them. For the CDR3, the DNA is TGTGCCTGGAGGACTTCGGGGATGCCTCCTCTGGGCTACACCTTC. Translation: CAWRTSGMPPLGYTF.

This sequence joins TRBV7-9 and TRBJ1-1; D unresolved. This CDR3 has 14 amino acids. Trimming left V 5 bases short and J 4 bases short, with 14 bases between. The germline V gene encodes CDR1 SEHNR and CDR2 FQNEAQ (reference sequence). In DNA form, the CDR3 reads TGTGCCAGCAGCCCGACCAAGGAGTCCACTGAAGCTTTCTTT. It codes for CASSPTKESTEAFF.

This chain joins TRBV4-1 and TRBJ1-1; 10 bases map to TRBD1. This CDR3 region has 17 residues. Germline V gene lookup returns CDR1 MGHRA and CDR2 YSYEKL. Germline trimming cut 3 bases from V and 5 bases from J; bases unmatched to any gene: 12. The DNA for the CDR3 is TGCGCCAGCAGCCAGACCCCGGGACAGGGGAGTCGGACTGAAGCTTTCTTT. Protein product: CASSQTPGQGSRTEAFF.

This chain joins TRBV7-7 and TRBJ1-4; D may be TRBD1 (5 bases). From germline, CDR1 is SSHAT and CDR2 FNYEAQ (reference sequence). Trimming removed 0 bases from V and 5 bases from J, with 7 bases in between. The CDR3 covers 14 residues. The CDR3 loop is CASSLAQVNEKLFF. The CDR3 coding sequence is TGTGCCAGCAGCTTAGCACAGGTGAATGAAAAACTGTTTTTT.

This rearrangement joins TRBV7-2 to TRBJ1-4; 8 bases align to TRBD1. J gave up 3 bases and V 5 bases, and 8 bases lay outside the gene matches. CDR3 length equals 16 residues. Germline CDR1 and CDR2: SGHTA and FQGNSA. CDR3 sequence reads: CASSTHRGQANEKLFF. DNA of the CDR3: TGTGCCAGCAGCACCCACAGGGGACAGGCTAATGAAAAACTGTTTTTT.

The genes are TRBV7-2 and TRBJ2-1; D possibly corresponds to TRBD2 (5 bases). V shed 1 base and J shed 0 bases, with 10 bases lying between them. The CDR3 consists of 16 residues. Germline V gene lookup returns CDR1 SGHTA and CDR2 FQGNSA. The CDR3 sequence: CASSLGSGYSYNEQFF. The CDR3 DNA reads as TGTGCCAGCAGCTTAGGGAGCGGCTACTCCTACAATGAGCAGTTCTTC. Combining the CDR3 with reference TRBV7-2 and TRBJ2-1 gives the whole variable domain GAGVSQSPSNKVTEKGKDVELRCDPISGHTALYWYRQSLGQGLEFLIYFQGNSAPDKSGLPSDRFSAERTGGSVSTLTIQRTQQEDSAVYLCASSLGSGYSYNEQFFGPGTRLTVL.

This clone showed up just a few times. This chain joins TRBV5-1 and TRBJ1-2; 9 nucleotides agree with TRBD1. V gave up 4 bases and J gave up 0 bases; unmatched junction bases: 7. Germline assignment: CDR1 SGHRS and CDR2 YFSETQ. CDR3 length equals 16 residues. CDR3 region: CASSPGTGPANYGYTF. CDR3 bases: TGCGCCAGCAGCCCTGGGACAGGGCCAGCTAACTATGGCTACACCTTC.

The J gene is TRBJ1-2, the V gene TRBV6-6; 9 bases align to TRBD1. This CDR3 is built from 16 residues. Trimming at V came to 2 bases and at J to 5 bases, leaving 9 bases not matched to a gene. Germline V lookup: CDR1 MNHNY, CDR2 SVGAGI (reference sequence). CDR3 in DNA: TGTGCCAGCAGTTACCCTACAGGGGGCGGAGGGTATGGCTACACCTTC. Translated, it gives CASSYPTGGGGYGYTF.

V is TRBV6-5 and J is TRBJ1-2, with D hard to call. The CDR3 covers 14 residues. Germline loops: CDR1 MNHEY, CDR2 SVGAGI. Trimming removed 6 bases from V and 0 bases from J, with 11 bases in between. Written as DNA, the CDR3 is TGTGCCAGCAGAGTAGATAATGCTAACTATGGCTACACCTTC. Translation gives CASRVDNANYGYTF.

This rearrangement joins TRBV5-6 to TRBJ1-1; no clear D gene. V shed 2 bases and J shed 10 bases, with 15 bases lying between them. CDR1 is SGHDT, CDR2 YYEEEE, per germline. The CDR3 extends over 13 amino acids. CDR3: CASSFAVERGAFF. The CDR3, as DNA: TGTGCCAGCAGCTTTGCGGTTGAGCGGGGAGCTTTCTTT.

The genes are TRBV6-1 and TRBJ2-3; D may be TRBD1 (5 bases). CDR1 MNHNS and CDR2 SASEGT come from the germline V gene. There are 15 residues in the CDR3. Trimming took 6 bases from V and 3 from J, leaving 16 bases between them. The chain's CDR3 is CASRLLGETTDTQYF. DNA of the CDR3: TGTGCCAGCAGACTCCTAGGGGAAACTACAGATACGCAGTATTTT.

The genes are TRBV18 and TRBJ2-7; 8 bases are a match to TRBD1. This CDR3 region has 13 residues. Germline V gene data show CDR1 as KGHSH and CDR2 as LQKENI. V trimming: 2 bases; J trimming: 6 bases; junction bases outside the gene matches: 3. This CDR3 reads CASSPSDRGEQYF. The CDR3 coding sequence is TGTGCCAGCTCACCATCTGACAGGGGCGAGCAGTACTTC. The full variable domain, its missing parts supplied by reference TRBV18 and TRBJ2-7, is NAGVMQNPRHLVRRRGQEARLRCSPMKGHSHVYWYRQLPEEGLKFMVYLQKENIIDESGMPKERFSAEFPKEGPSILRIQQVVRGDSAAYFCASSPSDRGEQYFGPGTRLTVT.

This chain connects TRBV6-5 to TRBJ2-1, with 8 bases matching TRBD1. The germline CDR1 and CDR2 sequences are MNHEY and SVGAGI. The CDR3 consists of 12 residues. The V gene end was trimmed by 6 bases and the J gene end by 11 bases; junction bases not matched to a gene: 6. The CDR3 protein is CASSLDRVKQFF. Here the CDR3 DNA reads TGTGCCAGCAGCCTGGACAGGGTCAAGCAGTTCTTC.

The V and J genes are TRBV7-8 and TRBJ1-1; no firm D call. Germline V gives CDR1 SGHVS, CDR2 FQNEAQ. Trimming stripped 1 base from V and 1 base from J, with 7 bases between. The CDR3 contains 14 residues. The CDR3 DNA reads as TGTGCCAGCAGCTTAGTCGCGGGGAACACTGAAGCTTTCTTT. Translating gives CASSLVAGNTEAFF. The full variable domain, completed using reference TRBV7-8 and TRBJ1-1, is GAGVSQSPRYKVAKRGQDVALRCDPISGHVSLFWYQQALGQGPEFLTYFQNEAQLDKSGLPSDRFFAERPEGSVSTLKIQRTQQEDSAVYLCASSLVAGNTEAFFGQGTRLTVV.

The chain recombines TRBV15 with TRBJ2-7; no clear D gene. CDR1 LNHNV and CDR2 YYDKDF come from the germline V gene (reference sequence). V was trimmed by 2 bases and J by 5 bases, leaving 10 bases between them. The CDR3 sequence is 13 residues long. CDR3 residues: CATSRPYRNEQYF. CDR3 in DNA: TGTGCCACCAGCAGACCTTATAGAAACGAGCAGTACTTC. Supplemented by reference TRBV15 and TRBJ2-7, the full variable domain reads DAMVIQNPRYQVTQFGKPVTLSCSQTLNHNVMYWYQQKSSQAPKLLFHYYDKDFNNEADTPDNFQSRRPNTSFCFLDIRSPGLGDTAMYLCATSRPYRNEQYFGPGTRLTVT.

The chain uses TRBV5-4 and TRBJ2-3; 14 bases match TRBD2. The CDR3 length is 19 residues. V lost 4 bases, J lost 3 bases, and 13 bases stayed unmatched. Germline V gene data show CDR1 as SGHNT and CDR2 as YYREEE (reference sequence). The CDR3 spells CASSRPGLAGDSLTDTQYF. The CDR3 DNA reads as TGTGCCAGCAGCCGTCCGGGACTAGCGGGAGATAGTTTGACAGATACGCAGTATTTT.

In this sample, this clone turned up once. The genes are TRBV10-3 and TRBJ1-5, with D possibly matching TRBD1 (5 bases). This CDR3 has 14 residues. Germline CDR1 is ENHRY and CDR2 is SYGVKD. The V gene lost 10 bases and the J gene lost 7 bases, with 20 bases spanning the gap. The CDR3 DNA follows: TGTGCCACCTCAAATACGCAGGGAGGACAGCCCCAGCATTTT. Its protein product is CATSNTQGGQPQHF.

The chain uses TRBV27 and TRBJ1-2; D might be TRBD1 (5 bases). The V end was cut by 6 bases, the J end by 4 bases, with 21 bases between. The CDR3 length is 16 residues. Germline loops: CDR1 MNHEY, CDR2 SMNVEV (reference sequence). CDR3 loop: CASSLASGRAIYGYTF. In DNA form, the CDR3 reads TGTGCCAGCAGCCTCGCATCGGGCAGGGCGATCTATGGCTACACCTTC.

This clone was detected once. The chain employs TRBV25-1 and TRBJ2-5; 8 bases align to TRBD1. CDR3 length equals 14 residues. The V segment lost 4 bases and the J segment 5 bases; nucleotides outside the gene matches: 6. CDR1 and CDR2 from the germline V gene are MGHDK and SYGVNS. The CDR3 coding sequence is TGTGCCAGCAGTGCGGCCAGGGGGCGTGAGACCCAGTACTTC. Its protein is CASSAARGRETQYF.